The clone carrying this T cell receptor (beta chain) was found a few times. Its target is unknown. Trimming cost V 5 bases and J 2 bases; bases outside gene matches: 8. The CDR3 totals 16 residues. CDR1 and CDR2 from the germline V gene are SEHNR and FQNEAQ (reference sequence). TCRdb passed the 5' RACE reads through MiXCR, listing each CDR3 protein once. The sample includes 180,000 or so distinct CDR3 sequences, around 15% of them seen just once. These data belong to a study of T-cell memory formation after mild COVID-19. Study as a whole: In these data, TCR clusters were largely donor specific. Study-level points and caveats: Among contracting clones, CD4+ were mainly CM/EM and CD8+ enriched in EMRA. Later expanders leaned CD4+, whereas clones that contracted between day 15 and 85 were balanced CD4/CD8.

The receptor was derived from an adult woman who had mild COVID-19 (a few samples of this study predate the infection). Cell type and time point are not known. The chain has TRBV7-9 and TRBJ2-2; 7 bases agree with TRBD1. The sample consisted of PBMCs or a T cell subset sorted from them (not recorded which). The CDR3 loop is CASSRLYRGNTGELFF. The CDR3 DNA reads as TGTGCCAGCAGCCGACTTTACAGGGGAAACACCGGGGAGCTGTTTTTT.